The 22 T cell receptor beta chains listed next were all sequenced from one sample in a study of cytomegalovirus exposure and HLA in healthy donors. PCR was performed using 60 Vbeta and 13 Jbeta primers. The data were produced by immunoSEQ multiplex PCR, yet TCRdb's version contains in-frame clones alone and is incomplete. The sample lists under 200,000 clones; 80% were seen once. Specimen: PBMCs. These receptor sequences come from a man aged 25 to 40 in good health and CMV-seronegative.

This chain joins TRBV11-2 and TRBJ2-7, with 9 bases identical to TRBD2. CDR3 length: 17 residues. Germline V gives CDR1 SGHAT, CDR2 FQNNGV. The ends lost 4 bases at V and 7 bases at J; junction bases unmatched: 17. The CDR3 loop reads CASSWERAGGFAGEQYF. Written as DNA, the CDR3 is TGTGCCAGCAGCTGGGAAAGAGCGGGAGGTTTCGCCGGGGAGCAGTACTTC.

This chain connects TRBV19 to TRBJ2-7, with TRBD2 matching over 8 bases. The CDR3 runs to 16 residues. Germline CDR1 LNHDA, CDR2 SQIVND (reference sequence). Trimming took 1 base from V and 4 from J; bases not matched to a gene: 9. The DNA of the CDR3 is TGTGCCAGTAGTATAGCGGGAGGGAGCGGGAGTTACGAGCAGTACTTC. Its protein is CASSIAGGSGSYEQYF.

The chain uses TRBV27 and TRBJ2-6; D ambiguous. The V end lost 6 bases, the J end lost 5 bases, and 14 bases lay between the germline ends. Germline V CDR1 and CDR2: MNHEY, SMNVEV (reference sequence). The CDR3 loop spans 15 amino acids. CDR3 sequence reads: CASRTTFARANVLTF. CDR3 sequence (DNA): TGTGCCAGCAGGACGACATTCGCCCGGGCCAACGTCCTGACTTTC.

The rearrangement uses TRBV6-1 and TRBJ1-5; no firm D call. Germline V gene lookup returns CDR1 MNHNS and CDR2 SASEGT. The CDR3 runs to 11 residues. The V end lost 2 bases, the J end lost 6 bases, and 2 bases lay between the germline ends. DNA for the CDR3: TGTGCCAGCAGTGAACGTCAGCCCCAGCATTTT. Its protein is CASSERQPQHF.

This clone was picked up a small number of times. This sequence joins TRBV4-1 and TRBJ2-1, with D tentatively TRBD2 (6 bases). Trimming cost V 1 base and J 4 bases, with 11 bases left between them. This CDR3 has 15 amino acids. The germline gives CDR1 MGHRA, CDR2 YSYEKL. The CDR3 reads CASSQAGGNYNEQFF. Written as DNA, the CDR3 is TGCGCCAGCAGCCAAGCGGGCGGGAATTACAATGAGCAGTTCTTC.

Regarding this clone: Other DNA sequences within the sample encode an identical CDR3. The chain has TRBV5-1 and TRBJ1-2; TRBD1 agrees at 8 bases. The CDR3 is 19 amino acids. CDR1 is SGHRS and CDR2 is YFSETQ in the germline V gene. V shed 0 bases and J 6 bases; nucleotides not matched to a gene: 19. The DNA of the CDR3 is TGCGCCAGCAGCTTGGCGACATGGACAGGGTTTGGTGATTCGGATGGCTACACCTTC. Residues: CASSLATWTGFGDSDGYTF. Combining the CDR3 with reference TRBV5-1 and TRBJ1-2 gives the whole variable domain KAGVTQTPRYLIKTRGQQVTLSCSPISGHRSVSWYQQTPGQGLQFLFEYFSETQRNKGNFPGRFSGRQFSNSRSEMNVSTLELGDSALYLCASSLATWTGFGDSDGYTFGSGTRLTVV.

The gene calls are TRBV6-4 and TRBJ2-5; possibly TRBD1 for D (6 bases). The CDR3 covers 13 residues. Germline assignment: CDR1 MRHNA and CDR2 SNTAGT. V lost 6 bases and J 4 bases, leaving 12 bases between the germline ends. The CDR3 protein is CASSRVTGETQYF. CDR3 nucleotides: TGTGCCAGCAGCAGGGTGACAGGAGAGACCCAGTACTTC.

V gene TRBV11-2 combines with J gene TRBJ2-1; the match to TRBD2 covers 8 bases. The trim removed 2 bases at V and 15 bases at J, leaving 6 bases unmatched. The length of the CDR3 is 12 residues. From germline, CDR1 is SGHAT and CDR2 FQNNGV. In DNA, the CDR3 is TGTGCCAGCAGCTTATTAGCGGGACCTTGGTTCTTC. It specifies CASSLLAGPWFF.

The chain joins TRBV10-3 to TRBJ2-7, with 11 bases identical to TRBD2. V was clipped by 4 bases and J by 6 bases; unmatched bases: 8. The CDR3 is 15 residues long. The germline gives CDR1 ENHRY, CDR2 SYGVKD. CDR3 coding DNA: TGTGCCATCAGTGTTCTAGCGGGAGGCCAAGGCGAGCAGTACTTC. It codes for CAISVLAGGQGEQYF.

The chain recombines TRBV30 with TRBJ1-2, with 8 bases lining up with TRBD1. CDR1 GTSNPN and CDR2 SVGIG come from the germline V gene (reference sequence). The CDR3 length is 15 residues. Germline trimming cut 3 bases from V and 4 bases from J; bases unmatched to any gene: 10. This CDR3 reads CAWRTGQGAIYGYTF. CDR3 DNA: TGTGCCTGGAGGACGGGGCAGGGGGCTATCTATGGCTACACCTTC.

A single count supports this clone. The genes are TRBV11-3 and TRBJ2-2, with TRBD1 identical over 7 bases. The V and J ends lost 2 bases and 4 bases, in that order; junction bases with no gene match: 7. In germline, CDR1 is SGHNT, CDR2 YENEEA. There are 16 residues in the CDR3. DNA for the CDR3: TGTGCCAGCAGCTTACTGACAGGGAGTGGCACCGGGGAGCTGTTTTTT. Its protein product is CASSLLTGSGTGELFF.

This chain links TRBV10-1 with TRBJ2-3, with a tentative D call TRBD2 (5 bases). V was trimmed by 2 bases and J by 1 base, leaving 7 bases between them. CDR3 length: 14 amino acids. Germline CDR1 and CDR2: WNHNN and SYGVQD (reference sequence). The CDR3 reads CASSESGRTDTQYF. CDR3 sequence (DNA): TGCGCCAGCAGTGAGAGCGGCCGCACAGATACGCAGTATTTT.

The chain joins TRBV19 to TRBJ2-3, with 8 nucleotides matching TRBD1. CDR3 length: 14 residues. V gave up 8 bases and J gave up 2 bases; unmatched junction bases: 6. Germline V CDR1 and CDR2: LNHDA, SQIVND (reference sequence). CDR3: CASWGQATTDTQYF. The DNA for the CDR3 is TGTGCCAGTTGGGGACAGGCCACCACAGATACGCAGTATTTT.

The chain carries TRBV4-1 and TRBJ1-1; the D is unclear. CDR1 and CDR2 from the germline V gene are MGHRA and YSYEKL. The CDR3 loop spans 14 amino acids. V was cut by 3 bases and J by 0 bases, with 8 bases left in between. The DNA of the CDR3 is TGCGCCAGCAGCCACGGTCCCCTGAACACTGAAGCTTTCTTT. It specifies CASSHGPLNTEAFF.

The chain employs TRBV5-4 and TRBJ2-6; no definite D call. This CDR3 has 14 residues. The V and J ends lost 7 bases and 0 bases respectively, with 8 bases between them. The germline CDR1 and CDR2 sequences are SGHNT and YYREEE (reference sequence). The CDR3 here is CASRRGSGANVLTF. As DNA, the CDR3 is TGTGCCAGCCGCCGCGGCTCTGGGGCCAACGTCCTGACTTTC.

The chain uses TRBV18 and TRBJ2-7, with 8 positions matching TRBD2. Looked up from germline, CDR1 is KGHSH and CDR2 is LQKENI. The CDR3 runs 13 residues. Germline trimming cut 5 bases from V and 6 bases from J; bases unmatched to any gene: 6. The CDR3 DNA is TGTGCCAGCTCATCCGGGACTAGTCTCGAGCAGTACTTC. This sequence encodes CASSSGTSLEQYF.

The CDR3 DNA reads as TGCGCCAGTTGGGACAGTCCTAGCACAGATACGCAGTATTTT. This gives the protein CASWDSPSTDTQYF. The chain joins TRBV5-1 to TRBJ2-3; TRBD1 matches 7 bases. Germline CDR1 reads SGHRS; CDR2 reads YFSETQ. The CDR3 is 14 residues long. Losses at the gene ends were 8 bases for V and 0 bases for J; bases not matched to a gene: 6.

The chain couples TRBV15 to TRBJ1-1; 11 bases map to TRBD1. The CDR3 consists of 18 residues. V was clipped by 2 bases and J by 1 base; unmatched bases: 9. The V gene's germline CDR1 is LNHNV and CDR2 YYDKDF (reference sequence). In DNA form, the CDR3 reads TGTGCCACCAGCAGACCATTCCCCGGGACAGGGGGGAACACTGAAGCTTTCTTT. It yields the protein CATSRPFPGTGGNTEAFF.

This chain connects TRBV30 to TRBJ2-4, with 12 bases lining up with TRBD1. The V gene end was trimmed by 3 bases and the J gene end by 1 base; junction bases not matched to a gene: 10. Germline V gives CDR1 GTSNPN, CDR2 SVGIG (reference sequence). The CDR3 runs 18 residues. The CDR3 DNA follows: TGTGCCTGGAGAGGGGACAGGGGGCGTTTTTCGGCCAAAAACATTCAGTACTTC. It yields the protein CAWRGDRGRFSAKNIQYF.

This clone appeared a single time. The chain is built from TRBV7-9 and TRBJ1-4, with 8 bases aligning to TRBD1. Germline V gene lookup returns CDR1 SEHNR and CDR2 FQNEAQ (reference sequence). The CDR3 has 15 amino acids. The ends lost 5 bases at V and 8 bases at J; junction bases unmatched: 10. The CDR3: CASSRPTGVGEKLFF. The CDR3 bases are TGTGCCAGCAGCCGACCGACAGGGGTAGGAGAAAAACTGTTTTTT. Using reference TRBV7-9 and TRBJ1-4 for the parts outside the CDR3, the full variable domain is DTGVSQNPRHKITKRGQNVTFRCDPISEHNRLYWYRQTLGQGPEFLTYFQNEAQLEKSRLLSDRFSAERPKGSFSTLEIQRTEQGDSAMYLCASSRPTGVGEKLFFGSGTQLSVL.

The chain is built from TRBV7-8 and TRBJ2-5, with no clear D. The CDR3 is 12 amino acids. Between the trimmed V and J ends, which lost 6 bases and 4 bases, there was a span of 9 bases. CDR1 SGHVS and CDR2 FQNEAQ come from the germline V gene. DNA of the CDR3: TGTGCCAGCAGGAACTTCGGAGAGACCCAGTACTTC. It codes for CASRNFGETQYF.

The rearrangement uses TRBV6-5 and TRBJ2-3, with TRBD2 matching over 8 bases. The CDR3 is made up of 13 amino acids. In germline, CDR1 is MNHEY, CDR2 SVGAGI. J gave up 7 bases and V 4 bases, and 4 bases lay outside the gene matches. The DNA of the CDR3 is TGTGCCAGCAGTTTGCCGGGGGGGAATACGCAGTATTTT. Translated: CASSLPGGNTQYF.